The T cell receptor (beta chain) described here comes from a study of OX40 agonist ivuxolimab in advanced cancers. Libraries were prepared by immunoSEQ multiplex PCR; TCRdb keeps only in-frame clonotypes and omits some of them. The sample holds about 120,000 clones, roughly 95% seen once. The sequence derives from an adult with an advanced solid tumor such as melanoma, head and neck, liver or kidney cancer. The source was CD4+ or CD8+ T cells sorted from blood, collected in a trial of the OX40 agonist ivuxolimab.

The DNA for the CDR3 is TGTGCCAGTACTCCCGGCGGGTTAGAGAGGGGCTACACCTTC. Translation: CASTPGGLERGYTF. This sequence joins TRBV19 and TRBJ1-2; D is undetermined. This CDR3 has 14 residues. Germline V CDR1 and CDR2: LNHDA, SQIVND (reference sequence). V lost 7 bases and J 8 bases, leaving 20 bases between the germline ends.